This T cell receptor beta chain was sequenced during a study of T cell changes during pregnancy in multiple sclerosis. Per the germline V gene, CDR1 is SGHTA and CDR2 is FQGNSA. CDR3 size: 13 residues. Unmatched junction bases numbered 7, after V lost 6 bases and J lost 8 bases. Using immunoSEQ multiplex PCR, the repertoire was profiled, and TCRdb retains in-frame clones only, with some absent. The sample consists of around 42,000 clones, 92% of them appearing once. The chain is built from TRBV7-2 and TRBJ2-3; 8 bases fit TRBD1. The clonotype was recovered from a female donor with multiple sclerosis, enrolled in a pregnancy study. Sequenced here: CD4+ T cells from peripheral blood mononuclear cells, sampled in the third trimester of pregnancy. CDR3 DNA sequence: TGTGCCAGCAGTCCAGACAGGGGAGGTACGCAGTATTTT. Encoded protein: CASSPDRGGTQYF.